This TCR beta chain was recorded in a study of T cells in Graves' hyperthyroidism and ophthalmopathy. The CDR3 regions of TCR beta were amplified from RNA transcripts. An initial round of RT-PCR targeting the TCR CDR3 relied on the HTBI primer set. TCRdb reanalysed the multiplex PCR reads using MiXCR and keeps one entry per CDR3 protein. The repertoire holds approximately 610,000 distinct CDR3 sequences, with over 12% as singletons. Diagnosing involved the use of clinical symptoms, serum thyroxine and TRAb, thyroid ultrasound and orbital computed tomography. The ends were cut back, 4 bases at V and 0 bases at J, with 16 bases in the middle. The CDR3 loop spans 17 amino acids. This clonotype has a count of ten or more.

This clonotype was obtained from a woman aged 40 to 50 with Graves' ophthalmopathy. The sequencing input was blood. The chain employs TRBV12-3 or TRBV12-4 and TRBJ1-5, with D maybe TRBD1 (6 bases). The CDR3 region is CASSSETRTDSNQPQHF. The DNA for the CDR3 is TGTGCCAGCAGTTCAGAAACGCGGACAGATAGCAATCAGCCCCAGCATTTT.